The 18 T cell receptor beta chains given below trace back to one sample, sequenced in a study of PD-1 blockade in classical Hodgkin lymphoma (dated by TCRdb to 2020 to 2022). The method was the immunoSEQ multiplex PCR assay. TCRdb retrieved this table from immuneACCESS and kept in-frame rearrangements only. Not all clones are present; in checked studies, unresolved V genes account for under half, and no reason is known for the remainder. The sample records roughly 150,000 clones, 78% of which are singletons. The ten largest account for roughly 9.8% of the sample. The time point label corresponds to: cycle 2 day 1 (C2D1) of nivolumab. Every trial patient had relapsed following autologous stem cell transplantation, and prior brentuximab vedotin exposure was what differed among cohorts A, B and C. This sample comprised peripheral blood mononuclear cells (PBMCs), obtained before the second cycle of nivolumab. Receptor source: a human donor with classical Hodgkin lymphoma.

The CDR3 sequence is CASSTSGRANEQFF. CDR3 DNA sequence: TGTGCCAGCAGCACCAGCGGGAGGGCCAATGAGCAGTTCTTC. The chain employs TRBV7-9 and TRBJ2-1; 10 bases align to TRBD2. The CDR3 is made up of 14 amino acids. J lost 6 bases, V lost 5 bases, and 4 bases had no gene match. CDR1 and CDR2 from the germline V gene are SEHNR and FQNEAQ (reference sequence).

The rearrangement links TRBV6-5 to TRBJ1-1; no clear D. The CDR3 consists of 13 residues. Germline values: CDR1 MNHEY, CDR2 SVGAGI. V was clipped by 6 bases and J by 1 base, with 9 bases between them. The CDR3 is CASSADTNTEAFF. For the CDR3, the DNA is TGTGCCAGCAGCGCCGACACGAACACTGAAGCTTTCTTT.

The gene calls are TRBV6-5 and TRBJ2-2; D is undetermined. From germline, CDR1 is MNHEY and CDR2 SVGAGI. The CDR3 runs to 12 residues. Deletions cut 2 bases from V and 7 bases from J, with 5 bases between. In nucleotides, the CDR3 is TGTGCCAGCAGTTACCGAGGCGGGGAGCTGTTTTTT. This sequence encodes CASSYRGGELFF.

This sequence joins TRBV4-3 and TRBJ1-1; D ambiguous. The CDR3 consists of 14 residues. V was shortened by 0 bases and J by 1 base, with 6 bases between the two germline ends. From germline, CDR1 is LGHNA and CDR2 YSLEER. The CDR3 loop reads CASSQERQNTEAFF. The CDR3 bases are TGCGCCAGCAGCCAAGAGCGGCAGAACACTGAAGCTTTCTTT.

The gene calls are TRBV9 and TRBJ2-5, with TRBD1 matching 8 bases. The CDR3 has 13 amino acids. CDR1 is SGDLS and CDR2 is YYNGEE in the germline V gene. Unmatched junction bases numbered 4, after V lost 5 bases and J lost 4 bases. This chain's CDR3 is CASSRQGRETQYF. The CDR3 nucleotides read TGTGCCAGCAGTCGACAGGGGCGAGAGACCCAGTACTTC.

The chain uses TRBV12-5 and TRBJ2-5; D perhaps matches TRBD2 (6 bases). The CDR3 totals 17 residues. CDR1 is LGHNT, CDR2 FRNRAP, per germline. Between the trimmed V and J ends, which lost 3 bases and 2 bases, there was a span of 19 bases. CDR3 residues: CASGFTTGTFGQETQYF. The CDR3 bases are TGTGCTAGTGGTTTCACTACCGGGACTTTTGGGCAAGAGACCCAGTACTTC.

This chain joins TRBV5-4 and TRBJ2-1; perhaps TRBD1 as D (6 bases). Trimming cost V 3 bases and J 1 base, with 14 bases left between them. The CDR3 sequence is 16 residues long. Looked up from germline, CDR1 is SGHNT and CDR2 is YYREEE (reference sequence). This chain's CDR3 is CASSSPTGVSYNEQFF. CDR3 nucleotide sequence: TGTGCCAGCAGCTCTCCGACAGGAGTATCCTACAATGAGCAGTTCTTC.

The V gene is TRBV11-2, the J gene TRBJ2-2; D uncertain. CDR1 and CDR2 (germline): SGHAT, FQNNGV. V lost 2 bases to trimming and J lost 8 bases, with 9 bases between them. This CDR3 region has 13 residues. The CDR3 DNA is TGTGCCAGCAGCTTAAGGCTCGCAGGGGAGCTGTTTTTT. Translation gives CASSLRLAGELFF.

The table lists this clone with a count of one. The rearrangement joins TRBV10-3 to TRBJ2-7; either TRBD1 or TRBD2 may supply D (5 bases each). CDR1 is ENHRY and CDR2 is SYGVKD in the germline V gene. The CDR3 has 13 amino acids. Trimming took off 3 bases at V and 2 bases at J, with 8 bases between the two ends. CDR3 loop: CAISDRDPYEQYF. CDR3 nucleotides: TGTGCCATCAGTGACAGGGACCCCTACGAGCAGTACTTC.

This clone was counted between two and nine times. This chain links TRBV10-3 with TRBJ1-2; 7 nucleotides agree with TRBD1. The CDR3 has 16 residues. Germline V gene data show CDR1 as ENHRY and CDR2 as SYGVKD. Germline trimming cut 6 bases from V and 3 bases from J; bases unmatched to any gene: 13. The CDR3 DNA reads TGTGCCATCAGCCAGAAGACAGGGAACCCATACTATGGCTACACCTTC. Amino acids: CAISQKTGNPYYGYTF.

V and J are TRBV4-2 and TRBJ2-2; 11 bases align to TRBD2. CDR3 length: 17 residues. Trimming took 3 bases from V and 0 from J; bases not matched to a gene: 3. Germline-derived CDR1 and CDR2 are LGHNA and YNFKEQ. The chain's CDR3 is CASSQIAGGTNTGELFF. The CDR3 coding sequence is TGTGCCAGCAGCCAGATAGCGGGGGGGACGAACACCGGGGAGCTGTTTTTT.

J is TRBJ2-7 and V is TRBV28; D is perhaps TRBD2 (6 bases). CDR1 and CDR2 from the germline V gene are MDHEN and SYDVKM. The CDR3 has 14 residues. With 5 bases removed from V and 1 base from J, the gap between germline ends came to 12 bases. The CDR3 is CASSLQGGSYEQYF. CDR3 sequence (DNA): TGTGCCAGCAGTCTCCAGGGAGGATCCTACGAGCAGTACTTC.

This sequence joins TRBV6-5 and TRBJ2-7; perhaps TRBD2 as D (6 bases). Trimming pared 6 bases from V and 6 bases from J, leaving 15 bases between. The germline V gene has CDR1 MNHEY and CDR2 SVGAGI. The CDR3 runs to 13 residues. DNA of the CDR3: TGTGCCAGCAGAAGATGGCAGGGAGGCGAGCAGTACTTC. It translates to CASRRWQGGEQYF.

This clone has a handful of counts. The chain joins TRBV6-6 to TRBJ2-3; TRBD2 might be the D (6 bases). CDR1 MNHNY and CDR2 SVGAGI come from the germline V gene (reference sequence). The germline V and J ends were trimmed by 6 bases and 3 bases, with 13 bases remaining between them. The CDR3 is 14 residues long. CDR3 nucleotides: TGTGCCAGCAGACCTCCACTAGCTACAGATACGCAGTATTTT. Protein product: CASRPPLATDTQYF.

The CDR3 region is CASSSRTGNDAFF. The CDR3 region has the DNA TGTGCCAGCAGTTCACGGACAGGGAACGACGCTTTCTTT. The rearrangement joins TRBV6-5 to TRBJ1-1, with 8 bases that match TRBD1. The germline V gene has CDR1 MNHEY and CDR2 SVGAGI. The CDR3 is 13 residues long. V lost 4 bases and J lost 11; bases outside the gene matches: 9.

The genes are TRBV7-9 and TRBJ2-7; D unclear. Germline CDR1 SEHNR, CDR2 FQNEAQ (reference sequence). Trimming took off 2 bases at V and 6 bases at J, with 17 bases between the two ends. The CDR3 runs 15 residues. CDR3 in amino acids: CASSLRSAALGEQYF. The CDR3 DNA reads TGTGCCAGCAGCTTAAGGTCCGCAGCTCTGGGCGAGCAGTACTTC.

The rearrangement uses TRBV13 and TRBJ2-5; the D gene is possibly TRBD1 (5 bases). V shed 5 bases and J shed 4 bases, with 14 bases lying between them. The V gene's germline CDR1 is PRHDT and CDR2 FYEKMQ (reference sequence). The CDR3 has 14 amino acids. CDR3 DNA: TGTGCCAGCAGCGCCCAGGGTACACTAGAGACCCAGTACTTC. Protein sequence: CASSAQGTLETQYF.

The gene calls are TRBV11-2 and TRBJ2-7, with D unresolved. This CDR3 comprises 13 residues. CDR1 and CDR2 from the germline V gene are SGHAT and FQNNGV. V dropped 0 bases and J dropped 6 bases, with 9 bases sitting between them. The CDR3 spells CASSLDLLSEQYF. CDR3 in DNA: TGTGCCAGCAGCTTAGATCTTTTATCCGAGCAGTACTTC.